The clone carrying this TCR beta chain was observed once. The CDR3 is 12 amino acids. Germline CDR1 is MNHEY and CDR2 is SMNVEV (reference sequence). Trimming left V 7 bases short and J 0 bases short, with 5 bases between. Libraries were prepared by immunoSEQ multiplex PCR; TCRdb keeps only in-frame clonotypes and omits some of them. This table has about 800,000 clones, around 96% appearing once. This sample stems from a study of shared clonotypes between healthy human individuals. The naive CD8 subset, CD45RO-negative cells positively selected for CCR7, excluded terminally differentiated effector memory CD45RA+ cells.

The material sequenced was naive CD8+ T cells sorted from blood. The source is a man aged 25-45 years in good health. The rearrangement links TRBV27 to TRBJ2-3, with D uncertain. Here the CDR3 DNA reads TGTGCCAGCACGGACAGCACAGATACGCAGTATTTT. Protein: CASTDSTDTQYF.